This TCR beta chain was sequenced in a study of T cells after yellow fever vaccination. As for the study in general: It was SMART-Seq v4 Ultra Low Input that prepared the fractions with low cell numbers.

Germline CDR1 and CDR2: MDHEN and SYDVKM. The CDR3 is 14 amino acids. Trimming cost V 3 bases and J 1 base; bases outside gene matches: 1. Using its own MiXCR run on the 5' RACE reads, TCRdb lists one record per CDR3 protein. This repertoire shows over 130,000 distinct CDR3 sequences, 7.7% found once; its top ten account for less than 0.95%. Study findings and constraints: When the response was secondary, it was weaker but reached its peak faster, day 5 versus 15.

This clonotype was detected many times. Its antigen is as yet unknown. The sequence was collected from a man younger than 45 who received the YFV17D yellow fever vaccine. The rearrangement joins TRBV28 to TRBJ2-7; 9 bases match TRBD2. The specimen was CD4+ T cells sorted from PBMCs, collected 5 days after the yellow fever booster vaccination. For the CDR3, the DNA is TGTGCCAGCAGTTTGCTAGCGGGATCCTACGAGCAGTACTTC. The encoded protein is CASSLLAGSYEQYF.